This T cell receptor (beta chain) was profiled in a study of T cells after yellow fever vaccination. Each CDR3 protein gets one entry after TCRdb re-called the 5' RACE reads with MiXCR. The sample holds about 340,000 distinct CDR3 sequences, around an eighth seen once. The CDR3 runs to 17 residues. V shed 5 bases and J 6 bases; nucleotides not matched to a gene: 16. Germline V gene data show CDR1 as SGHTA and CDR2 as FQGNSA. As for this clonotype: The antigen is undetermined.

Broader study findings: Abundant clonotypes from the bulk population could have been carried over as contaminants into FACS-sorted repertoires. Most primary-vaccination clones recurred post-booster (roughly 96% CD4, just over 85% CD8).

This clonotype was obtained from a man between 18 and 29 years old who received the YFV17D yellow fever vaccine. Sequenced here: CD4+ T cells sorted from PBMCs, sampled 15 days after the yellow fever booster vaccination. V and J are TRBV7-2 and TRBJ2-3; 8 nucleotides align to TRBD2. This CDR3 is CASSPTGGAGGRDTQYF. As DNA, the CDR3 is TGTGCCAGCAGCCCCACCGGGGGGGCGGGGGGAAGGGATACGCAGTATTTT.